This T cell receptor (beta chain) emerged from a study of blood T cell repertoires in COVID-19 (TCRdb year 2020). About the investigation overall: The collaborator samples originated in the United States, Italy and Spain and spanned the acute and convalescent phases of COVID-19. The prospective study material was composed of cDNA or gDNA derived from T cells, B-cell-depleted T cells, or PBMCs. The repertoires were made available in a free public database intended to serve as a resource for research on the immune response to SARS-CoV-2. The samples were drawn from the first 160 participants of the ongoing ImmuneRACE study and from more than 1,000 subjects provided by 6 global collaborators. Nearly every sample came with metadata listing a de-identified subject ID, COVID-19 status, age in years and sex. HLA class I and class II types, where available, came from metadata supplied by the sample provider rather than from assay-based typing. The dataset comprised deeply sampled blood TCRbeta repertoires from subjects exposed to, actively infected with, or recovered from COVID-19.

TCRbeta CDR3 regions were amplified from genomic DNA using the immunoSEQ Assay, a bias-controlled multiplex PCR. Regarding the original processing steps: The number of nucleated cells in each sample was estimated from the amplification of reference gene primers within the assay. Sequence reads were collapsed and filtered to measure the absolute abundance of every unique TCRbeta CDR3 rearrangement. Productive Simpson clonality was computed per sample as the square root of Simpson's diversity index over productive rearrangements. TCRdb retrieved this table from immuneACCESS and kept in-frame rearrangements only. Not all clones are present; in checked studies, unresolved V genes account for under half, and no reason is known for the remainder. D and trimming come from the DNA, and the V and J calls and clone size come from that table. The sample table shows 100,000 to 120,000 clones, and less than 85% are seen once. About 4.1% of the sample rests with the top ten.

The germline V gene (reference sequence) sets CDR1 to SGHNT and CDR2 to YYREEE. The CDR3 sequence holds 15 residues, the cysteine and phenylalanine included. The only DNA kept is the CDR3, 45 bases in frame from the first base. The collaborating institutions used their own protocols to collect whole blood in K2EDTA tubes. For TCRbeta analysis, collaborators shipped samples in one of three forms: frozen whole blood, isolated PBMCs, or DNA extracted from either of those sample types. Worth noting for this clone: The clone's antigen remains unknown. A read error may produce the germline difference seen at one junction end.

General study outcomes and caveats: The amount of clinical and demographic metadata varied by source and participant and was provided uncurated.

Sequencing was carried out using peripheral blood. The sequence was obtained from a woman aged 80 or over with acute or convalescent COVID-19. The chain uses TRBV5-4 and TRBJ1-2, with the D gene too uncertain to name. The DNA is as follows: TGTGCCAGCAGCTTGGACTTGGGGAGAGAATATGCCTACACCTTC. Its product reads: CASSLDLGREYAYTF.